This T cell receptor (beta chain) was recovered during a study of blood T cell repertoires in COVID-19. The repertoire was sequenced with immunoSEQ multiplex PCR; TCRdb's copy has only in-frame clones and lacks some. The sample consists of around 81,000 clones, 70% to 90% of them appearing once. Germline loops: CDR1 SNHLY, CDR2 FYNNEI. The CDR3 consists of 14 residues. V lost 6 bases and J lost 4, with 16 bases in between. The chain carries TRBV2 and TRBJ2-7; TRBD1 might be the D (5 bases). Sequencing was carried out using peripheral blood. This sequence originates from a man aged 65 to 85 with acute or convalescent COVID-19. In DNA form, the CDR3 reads TGTGCCAGCAGCTTGATGACAGCGAGTTACGAGCAGTACTTC. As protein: CASSLMTASYEQYF.